A single sample gave rise to the 28 T cell receptor beta chains below, sequenced in a study of cytotoxic CD8 clonotypes in ibrutinib-treated CLL. Profiled with immunoSEQ multiplex PCR; TCRdb holds only in-frame clones, not every one. The sample comprises 150,000 to 200,000 clones, 55% to 85% of which are singletons, and about an eighth rests with the top ten. The source was PBMCs, collected after 24 months of ibrutinib treatment. These receptors were taken from a human donor with chronic lymphocytic leukemia.

This chain joins TRBV4-1 and TRBJ2-7, with D unresolved. V was trimmed by 0 bases and J by 6 bases, leaving 9 bases between them. This CDR3 spans 13 amino acids. Germline V gives CDR1 MGHRA, CDR2 YSYEKL. The CDR3 DNA reads TGCGCCAGCAGCCAAGAAGTGCCCCGCGAGCAGTACTTC. Encoded protein: CASSQEVPREQYF.

V usage is TRBV19 and J usage is TRBJ2-2; D gene uncertain. The CDR3 runs 12 residues. Germline V gene sequence: CDR1 LNHDA, CDR2 SQIVND (reference sequence). The ends were cut back, 6 bases at V and 8 bases at J, with 10 bases in the middle. The CDR3 nucleotides read TGTGCCAGTAGGCCGTGGGTGGGGGAGCTGTTTTTT. It is translated as CASRPWVGELFF. Based on the CDR3 plus reference TRBV19 and TRBJ2-2, the full variable domain is DGGITQSPKYLFRKEGQNVTLSCEQNLNHDAMYWYRQDPGQGLRLIYYSQIVNDFQKGDIAEGYSVSREKKESFPLTVTSAQKNPTAFYLCASRPWVGELFFGEGSRLTVL.

This clone has a handful of counts. CDR3 region: CASSGLAANTGELFF. The CDR3 nucleotides read TGTGCCAGCTCCGGACTAGCGGCGAACACCGGGGAGCTGTTTTTT. V usage is TRBV4-2 and J usage is TRBJ2-2; 10 bases align to TRBD2. CDR3 length: 15 residues. Germline assignment: CDR1 LGHNA and CDR2 YNFKEQ. The V and J ends lost 8 bases and 0 bases, in that order; junction bases with no gene match: 3.

The V call is TRBV5-1, the J call TRBJ2-5, with D unclear. V was pared by 1 base and J by 1 base, with 2 bases between. The CDR3 is 12 residues long. The germline V gene encodes CDR1 SGHRS and CDR2 YFSETQ. CDR3 sequence reads: CASSLFQETQYF. The DNA of the CDR3 is TGCGCCAGCAGCTTGTTCCAAGAGACCCAGTACTTC.

The chain combines TRBV2 with TRBJ1-5; D is uncertain. V was shortened by 3 bases and J by 9 bases, with 6 bases between the two germline ends. The CDR3 sequence is 11 residues long. Per germline, CDR1 SNHLY and CDR2 FYNNEI. The CDR3 loop is CASSDRGPQHF. CDR3 in DNA: TGTGCCAGCAGTGACCGCGGGCCCCAGCATTTT. The complete variable domain, with remaining parts taken from reference TRBV2 and TRBJ1-5, reads EPEVTQTPSHQVTQMGQEVILRCVPISNHLYFYWYRQILGQKVEFLVSFYNNEISEKSEIFDDQFSVERPDGSNFTLKIRSTKLEDSAMYFCASSDRGPQHFGDGTRLSIL.

V usage is TRBV7-2 and J usage is TRBJ2-2; a possible D gene is TRBD1 (5 bases). Trimming shortened V by 3 bases and J by 0 bases, and 8 bases separated the two germline ends. The CDR3 runs to 15 residues. The germline V gene has CDR1 SGHTA and CDR2 FQGNSA. The CDR3 sequence is CASSFQGANTGELFF. The CDR3 nucleotides are TGTGCCAGCAGCTTTCAGGGCGCGAACACCGGGGAGCTGTTTTTT.

The gene calls are TRBV30 and TRBJ2-3; 9 bases fit TRBD2. V shed 3 bases, J shed 5 bases, and the junction held 6 bases outside the gene matches. The CDR3 length is 14 residues. The germline gives CDR1 GTSNPN, CDR2 SVGIG (reference sequence). This CDR3 is CAWRLAGAIDTQYF. The CDR3 nucleotides are TGTGCCTGGAGATTAGCGGGAGCAATAGATACGCAGTATTTT.

This clone was recorded only once. The chain has TRBV7-6 and TRBJ2-7; D is uncertain. The V end was cut by 5 bases, the J end by 1 base, with 9 bases between. This CDR3 is 13 amino acids long. In germline, CDR1 is SGHVS, CDR2 FNYEAQ. The DNA for the CDR3 is TGTGCCAGCAGCCCCAGTTTGTCCTACGAGCAGTACTTC. It specifies CASSPSLSYEQYF.

This clone was detected only once. Other DNA sequences in this specimen translate into the identical CDR3. V is TRBV9 and J is TRBJ2-7, with 10 bases matching TRBD2. The CDR3 consists of 14 residues. The V and J ends lost 3 bases and 4 bases, in that order; junction bases with no gene match: 4. Germline-derived CDR1 and CDR2 are SGDLS and YYNGEE. The CDR3 bases are TGTGCCAGCAGCGCTAGCGGGAGAATTTACGAGCAGTACTTC. Translated: CASSASGRIYEQYF.

The count of this clone is one. V gene TRBV29-1 combines with J gene TRBJ2-3; 7 nucleotides agree with TRBD1. This CDR3 has 15 amino acids. The ends lost 3 bases at V and 2 bases at J; junction bases unmatched: 8. The germline gives CDR1 SQVTM, CDR2 ANQGSEA. CDR3 DNA sequence: TGCAGCGTTGAGGTTGCCGGACAGGCCACAGATACGCAGTATTTT. It encodes CSVEVAGQATDTQYF.

The chain joins TRBV7-9 to TRBJ2-5, with 7 bases aligning to TRBD2. The germline V gene encodes CDR1 SEHNR and CDR2 FQNEAQ (reference sequence). V gave up 5 bases and J gave up 5 bases; unmatched junction bases: 17. The CDR3 consists of 17 residues. The DNA of the CDR3 is TGTGCCAGCAGCGACCCGCAAGGTGGGAGGGCCGGGGAGACCCAGTACTTC. This sequence encodes CASSDPQGGRAGETQYF.

A few counts support this clone. The chain employs TRBV4-1 and TRBJ1-4; TRBD1 matches at 9 bases. Trimming cost V 4 bases and J 8 bases; bases outside gene matches: 5. This CDR3 contains 14 residues. Germline lookup yields CDR1 MGHRA and CDR2 YSYEKL. The CDR3 loop is CASSLGQGGEKLFF. The CDR3 bases are TGCGCCAGCAGCCTGGGACAGGGCGGGGAAAAACTGTTTTTT.

This clone was picked up a small number of times. The chain has TRBV7-9 and TRBJ2-3, with 8 bases aligning to TRBD2. Looked up from germline, CDR1 is SEHNR and CDR2 is FQNEAQ (reference sequence). The CDR3 has 14 residues. The junction had 2 bases not matched to a gene; V was cut back by 5 bases and J by 1 base. Written as DNA, the CDR3 is TGTGCCAGCAGCGTGACTAGCGGCACAGATACGCAGTATTTT. Protein: CASSVTSGTDTQYF. The full variable domain, with the rest looked up from reference TRBV7-9 and TRBJ2-3, is DTGVSQNPRHKITKRGQNVTFRCDPISEHNRLYWYRQTLGQGPEFLTYFQNEAQLEKSRLLSDRFSAERPKGSFSTLEIQRTEQGDSAMYLCASSVTSGTDTQYFGPGTRLTVL.

The V gene is TRBV9, the J gene TRBJ1-2, with TRBD1 as a possible D gene (5 bases). CDR1 SGDLS and CDR2 YYNGEE come from the germline V gene. Trimming took off 4 bases at V and 10 bases at J, with 17 bases between the two ends. The CDR3 extends over 13 amino acids. The CDR3 reads CASSPTGDFAYTF. CDR3 nucleotides: TGTGCCAGCAGCCCCACCGGGGACTTTGCCTACACCTTC.

The chain has TRBV25-1 and TRBJ2-1; 9 bases agree with TRBD2. The CDR3 consists of 14 residues. V was pared by 6 bases and J by 6 bases, with 6 bases of the junction left unmatched. Germline values: CDR1 MGHDK, CDR2 SYGVNS. Written as DNA, the CDR3 is TGTGCCAGCAGCAAAGCGGGAGGTCTCAATGAGCAGTTCTTC. This codes for CASSKAGGLNEQFF.

The chain uses TRBV4-1 and TRBJ1-4, with a weak D call TRBD1 (5 bases). The germline V gene has CDR1 MGHRA and CDR2 YSYEKL. V was cut by 4 bases and J by 2 bases, with 11 bases left in between. The CDR3 length is 15 residues. In nucleotides, the CDR3 is TGCGCCAGCAGCCGATCCAGGGTTACTAATGAAAAACTGTTTTTT. This codes for CASSRSRVTNEKLFF.

This clone is a singleton in its sample. V gene TRBV5-1 combines with J gene TRBJ1-1, with D perhaps matching TRBD1 (6 bases). CDR1 and CDR2 (germline): SGHRS, YFSETQ. The CDR3 spans 14 residues. The V end was cut by 4 bases, the J end by 4 bases, with 14 bases between. The CDR3 protein is CASSGDIRGTEAFF. CDR3 in DNA: TGCGCCAGCAGCGGGGACATAAGGGGCACTGAAGCTTTCTTT.

The sample holds a few counts of this clone. The J gene is TRBJ1-2, the V gene TRBV9; D possibly corresponds to TRBD1 (5 bases). The V end was cut by 3 bases, the J end by 5 bases, with 8 bases between. The CDR3 consists of 12 residues. Germline CDR1 and CDR2: SGDLS and YYNGEE. The CDR3 coding sequence is TGTGCCAGCAGCGGGGACGGATATGGCTACACCTTC. Translation: CASSGDGYGYTF.

The chain carries TRBV6-5 and TRBJ1-5; TRBD1 might be the D (6 bases). The CDR3 length is 15 residues. Germline V gives CDR1 MNHEY, CDR2 SVGAGI. V lost 6 bases to trimming and J lost 0 bases, with 12 bases between them. The CDR3 region has the DNA TGTGCCAGCAGCCGTACAGGGAATAGCAATCAGCCCCAGCATTTT. Protein sequence: CASSRTGNSNQPQHF.

Only a few counts were recorded for this clone. J is TRBJ2-7 and V is TRBV28, with D tentatively TRBD1 (6 bases). This CDR3 region has 13 residues. V lost 5 bases and J lost 2, with 10 bases in between. Per germline, CDR1 MDHEN and CDR2 SYDVKM. This chain's CDR3 is CASSRQATYEQYF. The CDR3 coding sequence is TGTGCCAGCAGTCGACAGGCCACCTACGAGCAGTACTTC.

V and J are TRBV29-1 and TRBJ2-1; a possible D gene is TRBD1 (6 bases). This CDR3 has 12 amino acids. Germline CDR1 SQVTM, CDR2 ANQGSEA. Trimming pared 4 bases from V and 4 bases from J, leaving 8 bases between. CDR3 region: CSVAGQYNEQFF. CDR3 nucleotide sequence: TGCAGCGTTGCCGGACAGTACAATGAGCAGTTCTTC.

The rearrangement links TRBV5-4 to TRBJ2-7; the D gene is possibly TRBD1 (8 bases). V was pared by 5 bases and J by 4 bases, with 19 bases between. The CDR3 spans 15 residues. CDR1 is SGHNT and CDR2 is YYREEE in the germline V gene (reference sequence). The CDR3 DNA follows: TGTGCCAGCAGGGGAGGGACAGGAACGGGGTACGAGCAGTACTTC. Residues: CASRGGTGTGYEQYF.

The chain links TRBV7-9 to TRBJ2-7; TRBD2 agrees at 8 bases. The trim removed 1 base at V and 4 bases at J, leaving 12 bases unmatched. CDR3 size: 17 residues. The germline CDR1 and CDR2 sequences are SEHNR and FQNEAQ (reference sequence). This CDR3 is CASSLGFIGGGQYEQYF. The CDR3 region has the DNA TGTGCCAGCAGCTTAGGTTTTATTGGCGGGGGGCAGTACGAGCAGTACTTC.

The rearrangement uses TRBV19 and TRBJ2-1, with 9 nucleotides matching TRBD2. From germline, CDR1 is LNHDA and CDR2 SQIVND (reference sequence). Losses at the gene ends were 5 bases for V and 4 bases for J; bases not matched to a gene: 6. The CDR3 consists of 15 residues. CDR3 amino acids: CASSFLAGIYNEQFF. The CDR3, as DNA: TGTGCCAGTAGTTTTCTAGCGGGAATTTACAATGAGCAGTTCTTC.

The sample holds a few counts of this clone. The rearrangement uses TRBV11-2 and TRBJ1-5; D possibly corresponds to TRBD1 (6 bases). CDR1 is SGHAT, CDR2 FQNNGV, per germline. The CDR3 totals 15 residues. V was pared by 5 bases and J by 5 bases, with 16 bases between. CDR3 coding DNA: TGTGCCAGCAGCGCAGGGGTGCAGGGGTATCAGCCCCAGCATTTT. Translated, it gives CASSAGVQGYQPQHF.

This clone appeared a few times. The rearrangement links TRBV7-2 to TRBJ1-4; D is perhaps TRBD1 (5 bases). CDR1 is SGHTA, CDR2 FQGNSA, per germline. V lost 5 bases and J lost 8, with 15 bases in between. This CDR3 comprises 14 residues. CDR3 coding DNA: TGTGCCAGCAGCCAGGGCCTCTTGGGCGAAAAACTGTTTTTT. This gives the protein CASSQGLLGEKLFF. Variable domain in full (rest from reference TRBV7-2 and TRBJ1-4): GAGVSQSPSNKVTEKGKDVELRCDPISGHTALYWYRQSLGQGLEFLIYFQGNSAPDKSGLPSDRFSAERTGGSVSTLTIQRTQQEDSAVYLCASSQGLLGEKLFFGSGTQLSVL.

This sequence joins TRBV19 and TRBJ2-2; tentative D call: TRBD1 (6 bases). The CDR3 has 15 amino acids. V was shortened by 7 bases and J by 5 bases, with 17 bases between the two germline ends. Germline V gives CDR1 LNHDA, CDR2 SQIVND (reference sequence). CDR3 sequence (DNA): TGTGCCAGTACCCTGGGCAGGGGCAGGACCGGGGAGCTGTTTTTT. Translation: CASTLGRGRTGELFF. Using reference TRBV19 and TRBJ2-2 for the parts outside the CDR3, the full variable domain is DGGITQSPKYLFRKEGQNVTLSCEQNLNHDAMYWYRQDPGQGLRLIYYSQIVNDFQKGDIAEGYSVSREKKESFPLTVTSAQKNPTAFYLCASTLGRGRTGELFFGEGSRLTVL.

This chain links TRBV5-1 with TRBJ1-2; D gene ambiguous. The V gene lost 0 bases and the J gene lost 0 bases, with 15 bases spanning the gap. The CDR3 extends over 17 amino acids. The V gene's germline CDR1 is SGHRS and CDR2 YFSETQ. Written as DNA, the CDR3 is TGCGCCAGCAGCTTGGGTGTGCCCCTTGTTTCTAACTATGGCTACACCTTC. Amino acid sequence: CASSLGVPLVSNYGYTF.